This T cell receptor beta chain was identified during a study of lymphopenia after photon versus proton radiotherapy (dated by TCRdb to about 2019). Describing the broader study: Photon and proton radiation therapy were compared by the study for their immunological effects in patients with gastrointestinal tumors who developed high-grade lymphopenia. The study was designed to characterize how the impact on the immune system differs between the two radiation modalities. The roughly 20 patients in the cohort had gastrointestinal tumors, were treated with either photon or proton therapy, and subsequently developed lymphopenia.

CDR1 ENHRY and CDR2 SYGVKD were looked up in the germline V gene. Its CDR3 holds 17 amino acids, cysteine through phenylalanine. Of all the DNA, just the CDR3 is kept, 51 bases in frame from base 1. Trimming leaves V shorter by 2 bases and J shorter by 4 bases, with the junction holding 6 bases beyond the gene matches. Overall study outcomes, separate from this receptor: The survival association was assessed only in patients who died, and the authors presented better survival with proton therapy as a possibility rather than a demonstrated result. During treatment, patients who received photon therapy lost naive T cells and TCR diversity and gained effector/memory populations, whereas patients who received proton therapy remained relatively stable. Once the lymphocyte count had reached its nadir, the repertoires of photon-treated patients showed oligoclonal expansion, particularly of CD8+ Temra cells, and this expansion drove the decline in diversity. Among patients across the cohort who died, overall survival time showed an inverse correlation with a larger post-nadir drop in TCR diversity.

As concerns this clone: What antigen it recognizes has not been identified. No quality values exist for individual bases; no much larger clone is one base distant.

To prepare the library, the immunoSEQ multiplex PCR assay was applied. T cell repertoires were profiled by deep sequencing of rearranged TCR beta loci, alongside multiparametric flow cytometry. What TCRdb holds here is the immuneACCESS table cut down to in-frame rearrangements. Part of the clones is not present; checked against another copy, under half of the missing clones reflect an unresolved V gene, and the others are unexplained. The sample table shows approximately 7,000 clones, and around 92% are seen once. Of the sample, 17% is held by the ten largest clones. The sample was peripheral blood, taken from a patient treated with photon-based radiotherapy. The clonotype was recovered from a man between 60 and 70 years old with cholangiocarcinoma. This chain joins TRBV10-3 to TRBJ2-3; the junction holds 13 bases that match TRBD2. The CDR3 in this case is CAISEARLAGGSDTQYF. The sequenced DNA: TGTGCCATCAGTGAGGCTAGACTAGCGGGAGGCTCAGATACGCAGTATTTT.